This T cell receptor beta chain was found in a study of blood T cells in healthy people across ages. Study background: Every two T cells gave about one barcoded beta molecule via template switching. Study results and caveats: A greater number of naive CD4+ cells and higher diversity distinguished long-lived donors from aged donors. A roughly linear fall in TCR beta diversity per million T cells was seen with increasing age.

In this sample, this clonotype turned up a few times. The antigen is not known. The authors ran a second PCR of about 7 to 11 cycles using a sample-barcoded 5' primer and a J-beta primer mix. Each TCR beta cDNA got a 12-nucleotide random molecular identifier. TCRdb used MiXCR to reprocess the 5' RACE reads, holding one entry per CDR3 protein. Of fewer than 800,000 distinct CDR3 sequences detected, more than 20% appear once; the ten largest clones hold 3% to 4%. The ends lost 3 bases at V and 1 base at J; junction bases unmatched: 2. The V gene's germline CDR1 is MGHRA and CDR2 YSYEKL. The CDR3 covers 14 residues.

V gene TRBV4-1 combines with J gene TRBJ2-5, with 7 bases lining up with TRBD1. The sequence derives from a man in his sixties or seventies in good health. The sequenced material came from blood. The CDR3 nucleotides are TGCGCCAGCAGCCACCGGGACAGCCAAGAGACCCAGTACTTC. Translated: CASSHRDSQETQYF.